Below, 15 T cell receptor beta chains from the same sample are listed, as sequenced in a study of blood T cell repertoires in COVID-19. TCRdb's copy holds only in-frame clones and misses some; the assay was immunoSEQ multiplex PCR. The data show 80,000 to 100,000 clones, approximately 72% seen once. Source material: peripheral blood. The receptors here all came from a man aged 70 or older with acute or convalescent COVID-19.

This clone was detected once. V gene TRBV27 combines with J gene TRBJ2-4; maybe TRBD1 (5 bases). The V end was cut by 3 bases, the J end by 9 bases, with 12 bases between. The germline gives CDR1 MNHEY, CDR2 SMNVEV (reference sequence). The CDR3 is 13 residues long. CDR3 loop: CASSFDRGSIQYF. The CDR3 DNA follows: TGTGCCAGCAGTTTTGACAGAGGCAGCATTCAGTACTTC.

The chain recombines TRBV5-6 with TRBJ2-1; the match to TRBD2 covers 8 bases. In germline, CDR1 is SGHDT, CDR2 YYEEEE. This CDR3 contains 14 residues. J gave up 9 bases and V 2 bases, and 7 bases lay outside the gene matches. The CDR3: CASSFLAGKGEQFF. In DNA form, the CDR3 reads TGTGCCAGCAGCTTTTTAGCGGGAAAGGGTGAGCAGTTCTTC.

The chain combines TRBV19 with TRBJ1-4; weak D call: TRBD1 (6 bases). The germline CDR1 and CDR2 sequences are LNHDA and SQIVND (reference sequence). The V end was cut by 3 bases, the J end by 8 bases, with 19 bases between. The CDR3 has 16 amino acids. CDR3 sequence: CASSINGMTGGEKLFF. The CDR3 coding sequence is TGTGCCAGTAGTATCAACGGGATGACAGGAGGAGAAAAACTGTTTTTT.

This chain joins TRBV19 and TRBJ2-5; 9 bases are shared with TRBD1. The CDR3 extends over 16 amino acids. Unmatched junction bases numbered 12, after V lost 5 bases and J lost 5 bases. From germline, CDR1 is LNHDA and CDR2 SQIVND (reference sequence). In DNA form, the CDR3 reads TGTGCCAGTAGTCCTAACCCGGGACAGGGCCGGGAGACCCAGTACTTC. It codes for CASSPNPGQGRETQYF.

The genes are TRBV4-1 and TRBJ2-1; 7 positions agree with TRBD2. CDR1 and CDR2 from the germline V gene are MGHRA and YSYEKL. Losses at the gene ends were 1 base for V and 10 bases for J; bases not matched to a gene: 13. CDR3 length: 16 residues. The CDR3 loop reads CASSQVLAGPGGEQFF. CDR3 sequence (DNA): TGCGCCAGCAGCCAAGTATTGGCAGGGCCCGGGGGGGAGCAGTTCTTC.

The chain combines TRBV6-5 with TRBJ2-3; no definite D call. Germline CDR1 and CDR2: MNHEY and SVGAGI. This CDR3 is 11 amino acids long. Between the trimmed V and J ends, which lost 6 bases and 3 bases, there was a span of 4 bases. In DNA, the CDR3 is TGTGCCAGCAGCCAAACAGATACGCAGTATTTT. Translation: CASSQTDTQYF.

The table lists this clone with a count of one. V is TRBV4-1 and J is TRBJ1-3; D is undetermined. With 1 base removed from V and 3 bases from J, the gap between germline ends came to 16 bases. The CDR3 has 17 amino acids. Germline-derived CDR1 and CDR2 are MGHRA and YSYEKL. As DNA, the CDR3 is TGCGCCAGCAGCCAAGCCCCTTTCCGGGGTTATGGAAACACCATATATTTT. Amino acid sequence: CASSQAPFRGYGNTIYF.

The chain couples TRBV4-2 to TRBJ1-5; D possibly corresponds to TRBD1 (5 bases). CDR1 and CDR2 (germline): LGHNA, YNFKEQ. Trimming left V 0 bases short and J 1 base short, with 10 bases between. The CDR3 has 16 amino acids. The DNA for the CDR3 is TGTGCCAGCAGCCAAGATCGGCAGGGAAGCAATCAGCCCCAGCATTTT. Translated: CASSQDRQGSNQPQHF.

The chain carries TRBV5-5 and TRBJ2-2; possibly TRBD1 for D (6 bases). Looked up from germline, CDR1 is SGHKS and CDR2 is YYEKEE (reference sequence). The CDR3 has 16 residues. Trimming pared 1 base from V and 1 base from J, leaving 11 bases between. Here the CDR3 DNA reads TGTGCCAGCAGCTTGAATGGGGGCGTGAACACCGGGGAGCTGTTTTTT. This sequence encodes CASSLNGGVNTGELFF.

This chain joins TRBV5-5 and TRBJ1-1; weak D call: TRBD1 (5 bases). V lost 4 bases, J lost 6 bases, and 19 bases lay in between. The CDR3 has 15 amino acids. CDR1 SGHKS and CDR2 YYEKEE come from the germline V gene (reference sequence). CDR3: CASSLNPGWDAEAFF. CDR3 bases: TGTGCCAGCAGCCTGAATCCAGGGTGGGATGCTGAAGCTTTCTTT.

V and J are TRBV24-1 and TRBJ2-7; D not resolved. V lost 9 bases and J lost 6, with 17 bases in between. Per germline, CDR1 KGHDR and CDR2 SFDVKD. This CDR3 is built from 13 residues. CDR3 DNA sequence: TGTGCCACCCTTACCGGTCAGGCGCCCGAGCAGTACTTC. Its protein product is CATLTGQAPEQYF.

This rearrangement joins TRBV5-1 to TRBJ2-7; 14 nucleotides line up with TRBD2. J lost 6 bases, V lost 2 bases, and 7 bases had no gene match. This CDR3 spans 16 amino acids. Germline V gene sequence: CDR1 SGHRS, CDR2 YFSETQ. The CDR3 bases are TGCGCCAGCAGCTTTTCAATGGGACTAGCGGGAGTCGAGCAGTACTTC. Translation: CASSFSMGLAGVEQYF.

The J gene is TRBJ2-5, the V gene TRBV19; D gene unclear. Per germline, CDR1 LNHDA and CDR2 SQIVND (reference sequence). The CDR3 is 13 amino acids. V lost 3 bases and J lost 1, with 6 bases in between. The CDR3 sequence is CASSIQFQETQYF. CDR3 bases: TGTGCCAGTAGTATCCAGTTCCAAGAGACCCAGTACTTC. The variable domain in full, with the rest retrieved from reference TRBV19 and TRBJ2-5, is DGGITQSPKYLFRKEGQNVTLSCEQNLNHDAMYWYRQDPGQGLRLIYYSQIVNDFQKGDIAEGYSVSREKKESFPLTVTSAQKNPTAFYLCASSIQFQETQYFGPGTRLLVL.

This clone was detected a few times. This chain links TRBV6-1 with TRBJ2-1; 7 nucleotides line up with TRBD2. The CDR3 covers 15 residues. Germline values: CDR1 MNHNS, CDR2 SASEGT. Germline trimming cut 2 bases from V and 1 base from J; bases unmatched to any gene: 2. CDR3 nucleotides: TGTGCCAGCAGTGAAAAAGCGGGGTCCTACAATGAGCAGTTCTTC. Its translation is CASSEKAGSYNEQFF.

The gene calls are TRBV6-5 and TRBJ1-4; 8 nucleotides align to TRBD1. V lost 2 bases to trimming and J lost 4 bases; unmatched junction nucleotides: 3. The CDR3 spans 15 residues. Germline CDR1 is MNHEY and CDR2 is SVGAGI. The DNA of the CDR3 is TGTGCCAGCAGTTACAGGGACAGGAGTAATGAAAAACTGTTTTTT. Encoded protein: CASSYRDRSNEKLFF.